One and the same sample provided the 13 T cell receptor beta chains below, sequenced in a study of CD8+ T cells in alopecia areata. Isolated RNA was reverse transcribed into cDNA used as the sequencing template. Here immunoSEQ multiplex PCR was the method, and the copy in TCRdb shows in-frame clones only, minus some. The sample lists around 50,000 clones; 96% were seen once. Sequencing used CD8+ T cells sorted from blood, obtained at week 0. Receptors were obtained from a human donor with alopecia areata.

About this clone: Other DNA sequences in the same sample also yield this CDR3. This sequence joins TRBV10-3 and TRBJ2-3; D might be TRBD2 (5 bases). This CDR3 region has 16 residues. Trimming removed 0 bases from V and 2 bases from J, with 12 bases in between. CDR1 is ENHRY and CDR2 is SYGVKD in the germline V gene. CDR3: CAISESAVPPTDTQYF. The CDR3 nucleotides are TGTGCCATCAGTGAGTCAGCGGTCCCCCCCACAGATACGCAGTATTTT.

V usage is TRBV4-1 and J usage is TRBJ2-7; D is perhaps TRBD1 (5 bases). CDR1 is MGHRA, CDR2 YSYEKL, per germline. The CDR3 has 15 residues. Trimming took 1 base from V and 3 from J, leaving 13 bases between them. This CDR3 reads CASSQVADTNYEQYF. The DNA for the CDR3 is TGCGCCAGCAGCCAAGTGGCGGACACGAACTACGAGCAGTACTTC.

The chain joins TRBV7-9 to TRBJ2-7, with TRBD1 matching over 9 bases. V trimming: 5 bases; J trimming: 5 bases; junction bases outside the gene matches: 4. Per the germline V gene, CDR1 is SEHNR and CDR2 is FQNEAQ (reference sequence). The CDR3 extends over 13 amino acids. This CDR3 reads CASSLGQGNEQYF. The CDR3 DNA reads as TGTGCCAGCAGCCTGGGACAGGGCAACGAGCAGTACTTC.

The rearrangement uses TRBV29-1 and TRBJ1-1; 9 positions match TRBD1. There are 13 residues in the CDR3. The V gene end was trimmed by 5 bases and the J gene end by 0 bases; junction bases not matched to a gene: 1. In germline, CDR1 is SQVTM, CDR2 ANQGSEA. The chain's CDR3 is CSVTGGLNTEAFF. CDR3 nucleotides: TGCAGCGTTACAGGGGGCCTGAACACTGAAGCTTTCTTT.

V usage is TRBV15 and J usage is TRBJ2-5; D might be TRBD2 (7 bases). Germline V gene data show CDR1 as LNHNV and CDR2 as YYDKDF (reference sequence). Trimming took off 5 bases at V and 1 base at J, with 14 bases between the two ends. The CDR3 runs to 15 residues. The CDR3 DNA is TGTGCCACCAGCCGCGAGGGGGGGAGCCAAGAGACCCAGTACTTC. It yields the protein CATSREGGSQETQYF.

This rearrangement joins TRBV30 to TRBJ1-3; D ambiguous. This CDR3 region has 15 residues. Trimming shortened V by 0 bases and J by 0 bases, and 9 bases separated the two germline ends. CDR1 and CDR2 from the germline V gene are GTSNPN and SVGIG (reference sequence). The chain's CDR3 is CAWSVFPNSGNTIYF. CDR3 bases: TGTGCCTGGAGTGTATTTCCGAACTCTGGAAACACCATATATTTT. The full variable domain, completed using reference TRBV30 and TRBJ1-3, is SQTIHQWPATLVQPVGSPLSLECTVEGTSNPNLYWYRQAAGRGLQLLFYSVGIGQISSEVPQNLSASRPQDRQFILSSKKLLLSDSGFYLCAWSVFPNSGNTIYFGEGSWLTVV.

V is TRBV5-1 and J is TRBJ2-7, with D possibly TRBD1 on 5 matching bases. The germline V gene has CDR1 SGHRS and CDR2 YFSETQ. V gave up 4 bases and J gave up 3 bases, with 8 bases separating them. This CDR3 is built from 12 residues. The CDR3 sequence is CASSLQGYEQYF. CDR3 in DNA: TGCGCCAGCAGCCTCCAGGGCTACGAGCAGTACTTC.

The V and J genes are TRBV5-1 and TRBJ1-6; D gene ambiguous. Trimming pared 0 bases from V and 4 bases from J, leaving 8 bases between. The CDR3 has 15 amino acids. Germline CDR1 reads SGHRS; CDR2 reads YFSETQ. DNA for the CDR3: TGCGCCAGCAGCTTGGTTCGGGGTTATAATTCACCCCTCCACTTT. Its translation is CASSLVRGYNSPLHF.

This chain uses TRBV7-3 with TRBJ2-7; D uncertain. This CDR3 is built from 14 residues. The ends were cut back, 7 bases at V and 4 bases at J, with 17 bases in the middle. CDR1 is SGHTA, CDR2 FQGTGA, per germline. CDR3 residues: CASTSYGPGYEQYF. DNA for the CDR3: TGTGCCAGCACCAGCTACGGACCTGGTTACGAGCAGTACTTC.

A single count supports this clone. The V call is TRBV13, the J call TRBJ2-7, with D hard to call. This CDR3 contains 11 residues. Germline assignment: CDR1 PRHDT and CDR2 FYEKMQ (reference sequence). Between the trimmed V and J ends, which lost 4 bases and 6 bases, there was a span of 7 bases. The CDR3 DNA is TGTGCCAGCAGCTCGCTGACCGAGCAGTACTTC. It yields the protein CASSSLTEQYF.

V and J are TRBV6-5 and TRBJ2-7; tentative D call: TRBD1 (6 bases). Germline V lookup: CDR1 MNHEY, CDR2 SVGAGI. Trimming stripped 6 bases from V and 2 bases from J, with 11 bases between. The CDR3 loop spans 13 amino acids. The CDR3 reads CASSDTGTYEQYF. DNA of the CDR3: TGTGCCAGCAGCGACACAGGGACCTACGAGCAGTACTTC.

The CDR3, as DNA: TGTGCCAGCAGCCCGGCGGAGGGACCCCCCAGAGATACGCAGTATTTT. It codes for CASSPAEGPPRDTQYF. The chain is built from TRBV7-9 and TRBJ2-3, with D perhaps matching TRBD2 (6 bases). V lost 5 bases and J 5 bases, leaving 20 bases between the germline ends. Germline loops: CDR1 SEHNR, CDR2 FQNEAQ (reference sequence). This CDR3 comprises 16 residues.

J is TRBJ2-7 and V is TRBV19; D possibly matches TRBD1 or TRBD2 (5 bases each). Trimming stripped 6 bases from V and 1 base from J, with 16 bases between. The CDR3 covers 15 residues. Germline V CDR1 and CDR2: LNHDA, SQIVND (reference sequence). CDR3 DNA: TGTGCCAGTAGCCCGTACGGGACCAAATCCTACGAGCAGTACTTC. Translated, it gives CASSPYGTKSYEQYF.